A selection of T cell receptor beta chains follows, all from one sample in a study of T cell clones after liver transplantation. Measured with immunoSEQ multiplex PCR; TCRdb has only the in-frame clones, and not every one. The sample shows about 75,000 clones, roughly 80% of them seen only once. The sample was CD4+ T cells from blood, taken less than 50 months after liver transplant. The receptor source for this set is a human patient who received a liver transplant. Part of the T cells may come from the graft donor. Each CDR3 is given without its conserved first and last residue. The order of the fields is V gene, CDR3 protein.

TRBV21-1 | ANNSPIGDNQPQH
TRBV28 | ASSFIMGGGQPQH
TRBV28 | ASSLGVRPYNEQF
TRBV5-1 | ASSLEGTNEKLF
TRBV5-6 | ASSLVGNEQY
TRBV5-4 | ASSPTLQGMGKNIQY
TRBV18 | ASSPSGYSGRTQY
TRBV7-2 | ASSPGTGGYQPQH
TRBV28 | ASSLPGRGNTEAF
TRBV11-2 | ASSLQAGTATIY
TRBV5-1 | ASSLEGPRYGYT
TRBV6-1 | ASSEAGRRADLHSGANVLT
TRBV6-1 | ASRPSGGGTDTQY
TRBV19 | ASSMAFGGYEQY
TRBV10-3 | AIKDRISYEQY
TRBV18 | ASSPLQGTNTGELF
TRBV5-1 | ASSTGAENTGELF
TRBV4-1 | ASSQREGGYSGNTIY
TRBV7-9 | ASSQSPDTQY
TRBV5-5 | ASRPTGAQSTQH
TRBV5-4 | ASSLGRAGSGYEQY
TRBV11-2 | ASSLQQTDTQY
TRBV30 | AWSRQGAYEQY
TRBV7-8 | ASSPGGPSYGYT
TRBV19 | ASSIDRGRGQPQH
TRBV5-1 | ASSLAGSSGGQETQY
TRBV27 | ASQLVQY
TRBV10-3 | AISERKGFYTEAF
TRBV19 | ASSPKGGSPSYEQY
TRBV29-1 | SVAKNRREQY
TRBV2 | ASSEGLAVDTQY
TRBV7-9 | ASSFEGGTDTQY
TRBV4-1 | ASSQARFRVLGNTEAF
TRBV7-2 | ASSLAYSFNQPQH
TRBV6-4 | ASSDTDRGNEQF
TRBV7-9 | ASSAEAGTGTYNEQF
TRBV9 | ASSLSGDTEAF
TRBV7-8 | ASSLTSGRPNTGELF
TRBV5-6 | ASSQKRDLAKNIQY
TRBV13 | ASSPRAAGVYT